This entry concerns a single T cell receptor beta chain. Germline V lookup: CDR1 DFQATT, CDR2 SNEGSKA (reference sequence). This CDR3 has 17 residues. V lost 0 bases and J lost 11, with 28 bases in between. The data belong to a study of blood T cells in healthy people across ages. Each donor was a healthy Caucasian individual from Russia, aged about 6 to 95. With a J-beta primer mix and a sample-barcoded 5' primer, a second PCR ran roughly 7 to 11 cycles. All cDNA molecules were each tagged by a template-switch adaptor with 12 random nucleotides. Each CDR3 protein is one row after TCRdb ran MiXCR on the 5' RACE reads. The sample lists 630,000 or so distinct CDR3 sequences, 25% to 35% occurring once.

The TCR comes from a woman aged 80 or older in good health. The chain employs TRBV20-1 and TRBJ1-1, with D possibly TRBD1 on 6 matching bases. The sequenced sample was blood. CDR3 nucleotides: TGCAGTGCTAGAGATCCAAGGGGTGGACAGCTCTCCCCGGGGGCTTTCTTT. Translation: CSARDPRGGQLSPGAFF.